One sample yielded the 6 T cell receptor beta chains listed below, sequenced in a study of CD8 T cells in Susac syndrome. The RNA input was 0.5 to 1 ug, and it was reverse transcribed with random hexamers. In TCRdb, the immunoSEQ multiplex PCR reads were re-called with MiXCR into one record per CDR3 protein. Here the sample spans around 270,000 distinct CDR3 sequences, about 91% being singletons. Sequences were obtained from CD8+ T cells from PBMCs. The receptors were gathered from a human donor with multiple sclerosis.

The chain is built from TRBV19 and TRBJ2-5; the match to TRBD2 covers 8 bases. The germline gives CDR1 LNHDA, CDR2 SQIVND (reference sequence). The CDR3 sequence is 15 residues long. J was trimmed by 1 base and V by 8 bases; bases with no gene match: 9. The CDR3 protein is CASSSAGVTQETQYF. CDR3 DNA: TGTGCCAGTTCATCAGCGGGAGTAACCCAAGAGACCCAGTACTTC.

The chain combines TRBV19 with TRBJ1-4, with 10 bases lining up with TRBD1. Germline trimming cut 4 bases from V and 6 bases from J; bases unmatched to any gene: 20. This CDR3 has 20 amino acids. Germline V gene data show CDR1 as LNHDA and CDR2 as SQIVND (reference sequence). Written as DNA, the CDR3 is TGTGCCAGTAGTAGCCGGGACAGGGGATCCTTGGCCTTGGCTGATGAAAAACTGTTTTTT. This encodes CASSSRDRGSLALADEKLFF.

The V call is TRBV29-1, the J call TRBJ2-2; 10 bases are a match to TRBD1. The germline V gene has CDR1 SQVTM and CDR2 ANQGSEA. The ends lost 4 bases at V and 3 bases at J; junction bases unmatched: 8. The CDR3 runs to 16 residues. The chain's CDR3 is CSVARGTGDYTGELFF. The CDR3, as DNA: TGCAGCGTTGCAAGGGGGACAGGGGATTACACCGGGGAGCTGTTTTTT.

The V call is TRBV28, the J call TRBJ2-1; the match to TRBD1 covers 8 bases. CDR3 length: 15 residues. The J segment lost 4 bases and the V segment lost 4 bases, leaving 6 bases of the junction unmatched. In germline, CDR1 is MDHEN, CDR2 SYDVKM. The CDR3 nucleotides are TGTGCCAGCAGTTCAGGACAGGGCGGGTACAATGAGCAGTTCTTC. Residues: CASSSGQGGYNEQFF.

V gene TRBV2 combines with J gene TRBJ2-3, with no clear D. V was trimmed by 8 bases and J by 2 bases, leaving 17 bases between them. Per the germline V gene, CDR1 is SNHLY and CDR2 is FYNNEI. CDR3 length: 15 amino acids. Here the CDR3 reads CASGLSGVTTDTQYF. CDR3 sequence (DNA): TGTGCCAGCGGCCTAAGTGGGGTCACCACAGATACGCAGTATTTT.

This rearrangement joins TRBV5-6 to TRBJ2-2, with 7 bases identical to TRBD1. V shed 3 bases, J shed 1 base, and the junction held 9 bases outside the gene matches. Per germline, CDR1 SGHDT and CDR2 YYEEEE. The CDR3 loop spans 17 amino acids. The CDR3 reads CASSSILTGENTGELFF. CDR3 bases: TGTGCCAGCAGCTCGATTCTAACAGGGGAGAACACCGGGGAGCTGTTTTTT. Full variable domain (rest looked up from reference TRBV5-6 and TRBJ2-2): DAGVTQSPTHLIKTRGQQVTLRCSPKSGHDTVSWYQQALGQGPQFIFQYYEEEERQRGNFPDRFSGHQFPNYSSELNVNALLLGDSALYLCASSSILTGENTGELFFGEGSRLTVL.